The 28 T cell receptor beta chains in this list originate from one sample, sequenced in a study of T cells in Graves' hyperthyroidism and ophthalmopathy (dated by TCRdb to between 2019 and 2020). Receptor libraries were prepared by multiplex PCR. For sequencing, an Illumina HiSeq 2000 was employed. The TCR beta CDR3 regions were amplified from RNA transcripts. The first round of RT-PCR for the TCR CDR3 was performed with the HTBI primer set and the Qiagen OneStep RT-PCR kit. Starting from the raw public reads, TCRdb applied fastp trimming at Q25, assembled clones with MiXCR and retained in-frame beta chains. Each CDR3 protein appears once, grouped with its most common genes and DNA. The sample yields about 400,000 distinct CDR3 sequences; about 14% were counted once. The ten largest clones capture under 30% of the sample. Sequencing input: blood. The receptors were gathered from a man between 50 and 59 years old with Graves' ophthalmopathy.

This clonotype has only a few counts. The CDR3 DNA follows: TGCGCCAGCAGCCCCCAAGGGGGTTATCAGCCCCAGCATTTT. Translation: CASSPQGGYQPQHF. The rearrangement uses TRBV5-1 and TRBJ1-5, with D possibly being TRBD1 (6 bases). V lost 4 bases to trimming and J lost 5 bases, with 13 bases between them. The germline CDR1 and CDR2 sequences are SGHRS and YFSETQ. This CDR3 contains 14 residues. The entire variable domain, with the rest obtained from reference TRBV5-1 and TRBJ1-5, is as follows: KAGVTQTPRYLIKTRGQQVTLSCSPISGHRSVSWYQQTPGQGLQFLFEYFSETQRNKGNFPGRFSGRQFSNSRSEMNVSTLELGDSALYLCASSPQGGYQPQHFGDGTRLSIL.

This clonotype turned up a few times. This sequence joins TRBV6-1 and TRBJ2-2; weak D call: TRBD1 (5 bases). Germline V gene data show CDR1 as MNHNS and CDR2 as SASEGT. The CDR3 sequence is 16 residues long. Trimming took off 1 base at V and 4 bases at J, with 13 bases between the two ends. Here the CDR3 DNA reads TGTGCCAGCAGTGAAGTCAGGGTAGTAGCCACCGGGGAGCTGTTTTTT. Protein product: CASSEVRVVATGELFF.

This clonotype appeared a few times. The CDR3: CASMGSGRSSYEQYF. DNA of the CDR3: TGTGCCAGCATGGGTAGCGGGAGATCCTCCTACGAGCAGTACTTC. The chain joins TRBV6-1 to TRBJ2-7; 9 bases match TRBD2. Looked up from germline, CDR1 is MNHNS and CDR2 is SASEGT. The length of the CDR3 is 15 residues. J was trimmed by 0 bases and V by 7 bases; bases with no gene match: 7.

This clonotype was observed many times. This chain links TRBV7-3 with TRBJ2-7, with TRBD2 matching 10 bases. V shed 2 bases, J shed 3 bases, and the junction held 4 bases outside the gene matches. This CDR3 contains 15 residues. The germline CDR1 and CDR2 sequences are SGHTA and FQGTGA. The CDR3 coding sequence is TGTGCCAGCAGCTTAGGGCCTAGCGGGAGCTACGAGCAGTACTTC. This translates into CASSLGPSGSYEQYF.

The table lists this clonotype with many counts. The J gene is TRBJ2-5, the V gene TRBV12-3 or TRBV12-4; possibly TRBD2 for D (6 bases). The CDR3 contains 16 residues. V dropped 6 bases and J dropped 6 bases, with 23 bases sitting between them. The CDR3 protein is CASSSLAAEIRKTQYF. DNA of the CDR3: TGTGCCAGCAGCTCACTAGCTGCTGAGATCCGGAAGACCCAGTACTTC.

This clonotype has at least ten counts. DNA of the CDR3: TGTGCCAGCAGTTCCACCATAGCGGGAGTCAGCGAGCAGTACTTC. The encoded protein is CASSSTIAGVSEQYF. The chain is built from TRBV6-2 or TRBV6-3 and TRBJ2-7; TRBD2 matches at 9 bases. There are 15 residues in the CDR3. The V gene end was trimmed by 4 bases and the J gene end by 6 bases; junction bases not matched to a gene: 10. The germline V gene encodes CDR1 MNHEY and CDR2 SVGEGT.

This clonotype came up many times. This sequence joins TRBV5-1 and TRBJ2-1; D gene ambiguous. The ends were cut back, 0 bases at V and 4 bases at J, with 11 bases in the middle. The CDR3 sequence is 15 residues long. CDR1 and CDR2 (germline): SGHRS, YFSETQ. The CDR3 reads CASSLGGNGYNEQFF. Here the CDR3 DNA reads TGCGCCAGCAGCTTGGGTGGGAATGGATACAATGAGCAGTTCTTC.

This clonotype was seen a few times. The J gene is TRBJ2-1, the V gene TRBV29-1; 9 bases are shared with TRBD2. Per the germline V gene, CDR1 is SQVTM and CDR2 is ANQGSEA. The CDR3 covers 14 residues. The J segment lost 9 bases and the V segment lost 4 bases, leaving 10 bases of the junction unmatched. The CDR3 region has the DNA TGCAGCGTTGTATCCGGCGGGAGGGTTGGTGAGCAGTTCTTC. Protein product: CSVVSGGRVGEQFF.

This clonotype was seen a handful of times. The chain combines TRBV6-5 with TRBJ2-7; D tentatively fits TRBD1 or TRBD2 (5 bases each). This CDR3 is 13 amino acids long. Germline lookup yields CDR1 MNHEY and CDR2 SVGAGI. V was clipped by 5 bases and J by 7 bases, with 15 bases between them. CDR3 DNA: TGTGCCAGCAGTGGGACGGGGTCCGGGGAGCAGTACTTC. Translated: CASSGTGSGEQYF.

This clonotype turned up a few times. A much larger clone is a single base away; this may be a read error. V and J are TRBV11-2 and TRBJ2-3; no definite D call. The length of the CDR3 is 12 residues. In germline, CDR1 is SGHAT, CDR2 FQNNGV. The CDR3: CVSAENTDTQYF. In DNA form, the CDR3 reads TGTGTCAGCGCTGAAAACACAGATACGCAGTATTTT.

This clonotype was counted at least ten times. This sequence joins TRBV2 and TRBJ2-4, with TRBD2 identical over 8 bases. CDR3 length: 16 residues. Unmatched junction bases numbered 2, after V lost 0 bases and J lost 1 base. Germline V gene data show CDR1 as SNHLY and CDR2 as FYNNEI. CDR3 region: CASSEARGVAKNIQYF. DNA of the CDR3: TGTGCCAGCAGTGAAGCGCGGGGGGTGGCCAAAAACATTCAGTACTTC. The full variable domain, completed using reference TRBV2 and TRBJ2-4, is EPEVTQTPSHQVTQMGQEVILRCVPISNHLYFYWYRQILGQKVEFLVSFYNNEISEKSEIFDDQFSVERPDGSNFTLKIRSTKLEDSAMYFCASSEARGVAKNIQYFGAGTRLSVL.

The chain is built from TRBV11-2 and TRBJ2-7, with 10 nucleotides matching TRBD1. The CDR3 contains 17 residues. V was pared by 3 bases and J by 4 bases, with 12 bases of the junction left unmatched. The germline V gene encodes CDR1 SGHAT and CDR2 FQNNGV. The CDR3 DNA reads as TGTGCCAGCAGCTTGGAGGGCGCCGGGACAGGGGTATACGAGCAGTACTTC. Translated: CASSLEGAGTGVYEQYF.

This clonotype was observed many times. This chain uses TRBV5-1 with TRBJ2-3, with TRBD2 as a possible D gene (6 bases). The CDR3 covers 14 residues. V shed 4 bases and J shed 5 bases, with 14 bases lying between them. Germline V gene sequence: CDR1 SGHRS, CDR2 YFSETQ. The CDR3 region is CASSGASGVDTQYF. The CDR3 DNA reads as TGCGCCAGCAGCGGGGCGTCGGGAGTAGATACGCAGTATTTT.

This clonotype was recorded a few times. The rearrangement joins TRBV19 to TRBJ1-1; 9 positions agree with TRBD1. The CDR3 is 18 residues long. CDR1 and CDR2 from the germline V gene are LNHDA and SQIVND (reference sequence). Losses at the gene ends were 3 bases for V and 3 bases for J; bases not matched to a gene: 14. The CDR3 nucleotides read TGTGCCAGTAGTATGAGCGGTTACCCCCGGGACAGGGACACTGAAGCTTTCTTT. As protein: CASSMSGYPRDRDTEAFF.

This clonotype was counted many times. The rearrangement uses TRBV2 and TRBJ2-1; 9 nucleotides align to TRBD2. The germline V gene has CDR1 SNHLY and CDR2 FYNNEI. This CDR3 is 16 amino acids long. Trimming took 6 bases from V and 0 from J; bases not matched to a gene: 6. Here the CDR3 DNA reads TGTGCCAGCAGAAATAGCGGGAGTCGCTCCTACAATGAGCAGTTCTTC. It encodes CASRNSGSRSYNEQFF.

As regards this clonotype: A much larger clone lies one base from this, so it may be a read error. This chain joins TRBV28 and TRBJ1-4; D gene ambiguous. Germline values: CDR1 MDHEN, CDR2 SYDVKM. Trimming cost V 10 bases and J 0 bases, with 24 bases left between them. This CDR3 has 18 residues. The CDR3 bases are TGTGCCACCAGCACCTGGGAAGCTTTCATTGCAACTAATGAAAAACTGTTTTTT. Its translation is CATSTWEAFIATNEKLFF.

The rearrangement uses TRBV19 and TRBJ2-7, with 9 bases aligning to TRBD1. The trim removed 10 bases at V and 1 base at J, leaving 8 bases unmatched. CDR3 size: 14 residues. The germline CDR1 and CDR2 sequences are LNHDA and SQIVND (reference sequence). DNA for the CDR3: TGTGCCACCGAGCCCGGGACAGGGTCCTACGAGCAGTACTTC. As protein: CATEPGTGSYEQYF.

This clonotype was picked up a small number of times. The chain combines TRBV12-5 with TRBJ2-5; 7 nucleotides agree with TRBD2. V was clipped by 2 bases and J by 4 bases; unmatched bases: 4. Germline V gene lookup returns CDR1 LGHNT and CDR2 FRNRAP. The CDR3 totals 14 residues. The CDR3 sequence: CASGLLGGGETQYF. CDR3 in DNA: TGTGCTAGTGGTTTGCTGGGGGGGGGAGAGACCCAGTACTTC.

This clonotype was counted many times. The gene calls are TRBV5-6 and TRBJ2-5; D unresolved. Germline V gives CDR1 SGHDT, CDR2 YYEEEE. V lost 5 bases to trimming and J lost 2 bases, with 16 bases between them. CDR3 size: 15 residues. CDR3 amino acids: CASSYGLHHQETQYF. For the CDR3, the DNA is TGTGCCAGCAGTTATGGGCTACACCATCAAGAGACCCAGTACTTC. Filled out from reference TRBV5-6 and TRBJ2-5, the complete variable domain reads DAGVTQSPTHLIKTRGQQVTLRCSPKSGHDTVSWYQQALGQGPQFIFQYYEEEERQRGNFPDRFSGHQFPNYSSELNVNALLLGDSALYLCASSYGLHHQETQYFGPGTRLLVL.

This clonotype occurred many times. The chain couples TRBV20-1 to TRBJ2-3; D is unclear. There are 15 residues in the CDR3. V was clipped by 1 base and J by 2 bases, with 13 bases between them. In germline, CDR1 is DFQATT, CDR2 SNEGSKA (reference sequence). DNA for the CDR3: TGCAGTGCTAGAGGGTCATCCAATCCCACAGATACGCAGTATTTT. Protein: CSARGSSNPTDTQYF.

This clonotype was seen many times. This sequence joins TRBV12-3 or TRBV12-4 and TRBJ2-2, with D possibly being TRBD1 (5 bases). The CDR3 is made up of 17 amino acids. V lost 6 bases and J lost 0, with 17 bases in between. Here the CDR3 DNA reads TGTGCCAGCAGCTACCCCGCGACAGTAACGAACACCGGGGAGCTGTTTTTT. Protein: CASSYPATVTNTGELFF.

This clonotype was seen repeatedly, ten times or more. The rearrangement uses TRBV6-1 and TRBJ2-1, with 15 positions matching TRBD2. Per germline, CDR1 MNHNS and CDR2 SASEGT. The V gene end was trimmed by 6 bases and the J gene end by 10 bases; junction bases not matched to a gene: 10. CDR3 length: 16 amino acids. CDR3 nucleotides: TGTGCCAGCAGCGACAATCTTGGACTAGCGGGAGGGGAGCAGTTCTTC. The encoded protein is CASSDNLGLAGGEQFF.

Concerning this clonotype itself: The junction and the germline gene differ at one end; a read error may be behind it. The DNA of the CDR3 is TGTGCCAGCGGAGGCGACAGGGGAAGAAACACCGGGGAGCTGTTTTTC. It encodes CASGGDRGRNTGELFF. V and J are TRBV6-2 or TRBV6-3 and TRBJ2-2; 8 bases are a match to TRBD1. The CDR3 spans 16 residues. Germline lookup yields CDR1 MNHEY and CDR2 SVGEGT.

The chain is built from TRBV7-3 and TRBJ1-1; D is uncertain. CDR3 size: 13 residues. V was clipped by 1 base and J by 6 bases, with 9 bases between them. CDR1 and CDR2 (germline): SGHTA, FQGTGA. The chain's CDR3 is CASSLKADAEAFF. CDR3 DNA: TGTGCCAGCAGCTTAAAGGCAGACGCTGAAGCTTTCTTT.

This clonotype has only a few counts. J is TRBJ1-6 and V is TRBV5-7; 7 positions agree with TRBD1. TRBV5-7 is given ORF status, its function remaining uncertain. J gave up 10 bases and V 4 bases, and 14 bases lay outside the gene matches. The CDR3 contains 16 residues. The CDR3: CASSPPVDRVGSPLHF. CDR3 DNA: TGTGCCAGCAGCCCTCCAGTTGACAGGGTAGGATCACCCCTCCACTTT.

This clonotype was seen repeatedly, ten times or more. The rearrangement uses TRBV28 and TRBJ2-7, with 7 bases identical to TRBD2. CDR1 MDHEN and CDR2 SYDVKM come from the germline V gene. V gave up 2 bases and J gave up 1 base; unmatched junction bases: 5. CDR3 size: 15 residues. The CDR3 is CASSLGGSLSYEQYF. DNA for the CDR3: TGTGCCAGCAGTTTAGGCGGGAGCCTTTCCTACGAGCAGTACTTC.

This clonotype has just a few counts. This chain uses TRBV3-1 with TRBJ2-5, with a possible D match to TRBD1 (6 bases). In germline, CDR1 is LGHDT, CDR2 YNNKEL (reference sequence). Between the trimmed V and J ends, which lost 1 base and 5 bases, there was a span of 11 bases. CDR3 length: 14 amino acids. CDR3 residues: CASSQARRGETQYF. DNA for the CDR3: TGTGCCAGCAGCCAAGCTCGCAGGGGCGAGACCCAGTACTTC.

This clonotype was counted ten times or more. CDR3 protein: CASIATGGDTQYF. The CDR3 DNA is TGTGCCAGTATCGCCACGGGGGGAGATACGCAGTATTTT. The gene calls are TRBV19 and TRBJ2-3; 7 bases are shared with TRBD2. This CDR3 is built from 13 residues. Trimming removed 7 bases from V and 5 bases from J; junction bases left unmatched: 6. Germline CDR1 LNHDA, CDR2 SQIVND (reference sequence).